A single sample is the source of the 14 T cell receptor beta chains below, sequenced in a study of blood T cell repertoires in COVID-19. The data were produced by immunoSEQ multiplex PCR, yet TCRdb's version contains in-frame clones alone and is incomplete. The sample lists around 140,000 clones; 80% to 90% were seen once. Input material: peripheral blood. These receptors came from a man aged 18 to 30 with COVID-19, enrolled during active disease.

The chain's CDR3 is CASSVSGKGYEQYF. In nucleotides, the CDR3 is TGTGCCAGTAGTGTTTCGGGGAAGGGCTACGAGCAGTACTTC. This chain joins TRBV19 and TRBJ2-7; D perhaps matches TRBD2 (5 bases). There are 14 residues in the CDR3. The germline gives CDR1 LNHDA, CDR2 SQIVND (reference sequence). Deletions cut 5 bases from V and 3 bases from J, with 14 bases between.

This clone has a single count. The chain couples TRBV19 to TRBJ1-4; 10 bases align to TRBD1. V lost 5 bases to trimming and J lost 4 bases; unmatched junction nucleotides: 4. Germline CDR1 reads LNHDA; CDR2 reads SQIVND (reference sequence). The CDR3 runs 15 residues. The CDR3 region has the DNA TGTGCCAGTAGTCCCTGGGACAGGGGTAATGAAAAACTGTTTTTT. Translating it yields CASSPWDRGNEKLFF.

The CDR3 is CATSDGLWRELFF. CDR3 DNA: TGTGCCACCAGTGATGGCCTGTGGCGGGAGCTGTTTTTT. V usage is TRBV24-1 and J usage is TRBJ2-2; unclear D gene. Germline lookup yields CDR1 KGHDR and CDR2 SFDVKD. V was trimmed by 3 bases and J by 9 bases, leaving 10 bases between them. This CDR3 has 13 amino acids.

This clone is a singleton in its sample. The chain joins TRBV30 to TRBJ2-2, with a possible D match to TRBD2 (6 bases). There are 16 residues in the CDR3. The V and J ends lost 4 bases and 6 bases respectively, with 21 bases between them. In germline, CDR1 is GTSNPN, CDR2 SVGIG (reference sequence). CDR3: CAWTLRGTYPAGELFF. DNA for the CDR3: TGTGCCTGGACCCTCCGGGGGACCTACCCAGCCGGGGAGCTGTTTTTT.

This chain connects TRBV27 to TRBJ2-3; 12 bases line up with TRBD2. This CDR3 spans 15 amino acids. V trimming: 5 bases; J trimming: 3 bases; junction bases outside the gene matches: 3. The germline V gene has CDR1 MNHEY and CDR2 SMNVEV (reference sequence). CDR3 DNA: TGTGCCAGCAGTCCTAGCGGGAGGGATACAGATACGCAGTATTTT. Translated: CASSPSGRDTDTQYF.

The J gene is TRBJ2-1, the V gene TRBV27; D is ambiguous. The CDR3 runs to 13 residues. Deletions cut 4 bases from V and 7 bases from J, with 11 bases between. CDR1 is MNHEY, CDR2 SMNVEV, per germline (reference sequence). The CDR3 spells CASSYSRWNEQFF. DNA of the CDR3: TGTGCCAGCAGTTATTCTAGGTGGAATGAGCAGTTCTTC.

The chain links TRBV30 to TRBJ2-7; 14 bases are a match to TRBD2. CDR3 length: 16 amino acids. V lost 0 bases and J lost 2; bases outside the gene matches: 3. In germline, CDR1 is GTSNPN, CDR2 SVGIG (reference sequence). CDR3 sequence: CAWSVGLAGAPYEQYF. CDR3 sequence (DNA): TGTGCCTGGAGTGTGGGACTAGCGGGAGCCCCCTACGAGCAGTACTTC.

The chain has TRBV28 and TRBJ1-5; 10 bases are a match to TRBD1. With V trimmed by 5 bases and J by 9 bases, 7 bases remained unmatched. The germline gives CDR1 MDHEN, CDR2 SYDVKM. CDR3 length: 14 amino acids. CDR3 residues: CASSGTGAHPPQHF. Here the CDR3 DNA reads TGTGCCAGCAGTGGGACAGGGGCCCATCCGCCCCAGCATTTT. Drawing the rest from reference TRBV28 and TRBJ1-5, the complete variable domain is DVKVTQSSRYLVKRTGEKVFLECVQDMDHENMFWYRQDPGLGLRLIYFSYDVKMKEKGDIPEGYSVSREKKERFSLILESASTNQTSMYLCASSGTGAHPPQHFGDGTRLSIL.

The V call is TRBV11-2, the J call TRBJ2-2, with D maybe TRBD1 (6 bases). Per the germline V gene, CDR1 is SGHAT and CDR2 is FQNNGV. The V end was cut by 0 bases, the J end by 2 bases, with 22 bases between. The CDR3 length is 20 residues. DNA of the CDR3: TGTGCCAGCAGCTTAGATCAGTCCAGGGGAAGGGCGAAAAACACCGGGGAGCTGTTTTTT. Translation gives CASSLDQSRGRAKNTGELFF. The variable domain in full, completed from reference TRBV11-2 and TRBJ2-2, reads EAGVAQSPRYKIIEKRQSVAFWCNPISGHATLYWYQQILGQGPKLLIQFQNNGVVDDSQLPKDRFSAERLKGVDSTLKIQPAKLEDSAVYLCASSLDQSRGRAKNTGELFFGEGSRLTVL.

V gene TRBV14 combines with J gene TRBJ2-1, with 8 bases that match TRBD2. Per the germline V gene, CDR1 is SGHDN and CDR2 is FVKESK. The CDR3 sequence is 12 residues long. V lost 0 bases to trimming and J lost 16 bases; unmatched junction nucleotides: 5. The CDR3 region is CASSQDRTSRFF. The CDR3 region has the DNA TGTGCCAGCAGCCAAGATAGGACTAGCCGATTCTTC.

The chain carries TRBV11-2 and TRBJ2-1; 10 positions agree with TRBD1. The V gene end was trimmed by 5 bases and the J gene end by 10 bases; junction bases not matched to a gene: 5. Germline-derived CDR1 and CDR2 are SGHAT and FQNNGV. The CDR3 is 13 amino acids. The CDR3 loop reads CASSLVTGGEQFF. DNA for the CDR3: TGTGCCAGCAGCCTGGTGACAGGGGGCGAGCAGTTCTTC.

The V gene is TRBV6-6, the J gene TRBJ2-5, with 8 bases fitting TRBD2. The V and J ends lost 8 bases and 2 bases, in that order; junction bases with no gene match: 4. The CDR3 sequence is 13 residues long. CDR1 MNHNY and CDR2 SVGAGI come from the germline V gene (reference sequence). The CDR3 protein is CASLAGLQETQYF. The CDR3 DNA sequence: TGTGCCAGCCTAGCGGGTCTACAAGAGACCCAGTACTTC.

The J gene is TRBJ2-7, the V gene TRBV7-9; 8 bases align to TRBD2. V gave up 5 bases and J gave up 0 bases; unmatched junction bases: 9. CDR3 length: 16 amino acids. Per germline, CDR1 SEHNR and CDR2 FQNEAQ (reference sequence). CDR3 DNA sequence: TGTGCCAGCAGCCCCATAACCGGGACTAGCTCCTACGAGCAGTACTTC. This encodes CASSPITGTSSYEQYF.

The V and J genes are TRBV27 and TRBJ2-1; the D is unclear. The V and J ends lost 6 bases and 2 bases respectively, with 8 bases between them. From germline, CDR1 is MNHEY and CDR2 SMNVEV (reference sequence). The CDR3 runs to 13 residues. The CDR3 region has the DNA TGTGCCAGCAGCCACCCAGCCTACAATGAGCAGTTCTTC. It yields the protein CASSHPAYNEQFF.